Sequencing of this T cell receptor beta chain was carried out in a study of blood T cell repertoires in COVID-19. This table comes from immunoSEQ multiplex PCR, and its TCRdb copy is limited to in-frame clones, with some not included. The repertoire holds over 90,000 clones, nearly 90% seen once, with around 2% in the top ten. The CDR3 covers 14 residues. Trimming pared 7 bases from V and 6 bases from J, leaving 13 bases between. Germline loops: CDR1 MNHNY, CDR2 SVGAGI (reference sequence). The sequencing input was peripheral blood. The TCR originated in a man in his fifties with active COVID-19. This rearrangement joins TRBV6-6 to TRBJ1-6; D is undetermined. DNA of the CDR3: TGTGCCAGCACCCAGAGGTCCGGTAATTCACCCCTCCACTTT. Translated, it gives CASTQRSGNSPLHF.